The T cell receptor beta chain under discussion was sequenced for a study of cytomegalovirus exposure and HLA in healthy donors. The data were produced by immunoSEQ multiplex PCR, yet TCRdb's version contains in-frame clones alone and is incomplete. The sample carries about 90,000 clones, 84% recorded once. Study-wide findings and caveats: In vitro, three CMV-associated chains proved specific for CMV antigens. Reported results showed that the classifier diagnosed cytomegalovirus status with high specificity and sensitivity.

Trimming shortened V by 0 bases and J by 5 bases, and 8 bases separated the two germline ends. Germline CDR1 is SGDLS and CDR2 is YYNGEE. The CDR3 extends over 13 amino acids. A note on this clone: What it recognizes is unknown.

The receptor comes from a woman aged 18-29 years in good health and CMV-seropositive. Sequenced material: PBMCs. The chain is built from TRBV9 and TRBJ1-1, with D maybe TRBD1 (5 bases). CDR3 coding DNA: TGTGCCAGCAGCGTAGAAGGGGAAACTGAAGCTTTCTTT. It translates to CASSVEGETEAFF.